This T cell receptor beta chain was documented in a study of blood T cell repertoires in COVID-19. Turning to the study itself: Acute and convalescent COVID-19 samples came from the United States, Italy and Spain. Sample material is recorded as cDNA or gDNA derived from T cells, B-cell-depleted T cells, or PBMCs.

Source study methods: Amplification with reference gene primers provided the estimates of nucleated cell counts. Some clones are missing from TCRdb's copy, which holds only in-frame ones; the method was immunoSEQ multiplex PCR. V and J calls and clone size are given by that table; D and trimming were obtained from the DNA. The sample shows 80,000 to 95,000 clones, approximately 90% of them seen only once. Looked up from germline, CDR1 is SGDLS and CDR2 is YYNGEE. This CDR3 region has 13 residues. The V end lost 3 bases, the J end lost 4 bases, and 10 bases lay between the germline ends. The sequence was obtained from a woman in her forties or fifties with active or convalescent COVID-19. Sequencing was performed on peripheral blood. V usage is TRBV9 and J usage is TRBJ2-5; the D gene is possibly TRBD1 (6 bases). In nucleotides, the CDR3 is TGTGCCAGCAGCGAAACAGGGTTAGAGACCCAGTACTTC. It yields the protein CASSETGLETQYF. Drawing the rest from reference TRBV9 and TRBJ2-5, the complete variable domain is DSGVTQTPKHLITATGQRVTLRCSPRSGDLSVYWYQQSLDQGLQFLIQYYNGEERAKGNILERFSAQQFPDLHSELNLSSLELGDSALYFCASSETGLETQYFGPGTRLLVL.